The clone carrying this TCR beta chain came up many times. Its antigen is not identified. The CDR3 consists of 15 residues. Trimming stripped 0 bases from V and 6 bases from J, with 15 bases between. Germline loops: CDR1 LGHNA, CDR2 YSLEER. These data come from a study of T-cell memory formation after mild COVID-19. Study overall: There were largely donor-specific TCR clusters.

Whole-study results and caveats: CD4+ clones that contracted lay mainly in CM and EM; CD8+ ones lay in EMRA.

A single record per CDR3 protein comes from TCRdb applying MiXCR to the 5' RACE reads. Here the sample spans some 130,000 distinct CDR3 sequences, approximately 16% being singletons. V is TRBV4-3 and J is TRBJ2-7; D tentatively reads TRBD1 or TRBD2 (5 bases each). This TCR came from an adult woman who had mild COVID-19 (a few samples of this study predate the infection). Cell type and time point are not known. What was sequenced was PBMCs or a T cell subset sorted from them (not recorded which). Here the CDR3 DNA reads TGCGCCAGCAGCCAAGATACCGGGACGAAGGTCGAGCAGTACTTC. It translates to CASSQDTGTKVEQYF.